The text below deals with one T cell receptor beta chain. This clonotype was counted only a few times. What this receptor recognizes is not known. Base qualities are not at hand, and no much larger clone is one base apart. These data belong to a study of identical twins (dated by TCRdb to the mid-2010s). Regarding the research as a whole: To test whether fetal clonotypes persist, the study used deep sequencing on TCR alpha and beta repertoires from monozygotic twins, unrelated adults of various ages, and cord blood. To rule out contamination, the twin experiments were replicated at different times with different library preparation protocols. Study-wide conclusions, independent of this receptor: Abundant cord blood beta clonotypes had fewer insertions, young adult naive repertoires showed a similar but weaker trend, and memory repertoires showed no such trend. Recombination models systematically underestimated out-of-frame TCR alpha sharing in monozygotic twins but agreed with sharing between unrelated individuals. Because the same donors could not be followed over many years, the conclusions depended on cross-sectional statistical analysis. Compared with coincidental sharing between unrelated individuals, out-of-frame TCR alpha sequences shared between twins had an excess of sequences with low generation probability. A weaker excess of twin sharing was found in beta out-of-frame sequences because the signal-to-noise ratio was lowered by fewer shared sequences. Zero-insertion analyses could be partly confounded by invariant T cells such as MAIT and iNKT, although diverse VJ usage argued against such confounding for most clonotypes.

Libraries were prepared through 5' RACE. The reads were generated on an Illumina HiSeq 2000. Template switching added a universal primer binding site, and the final cDNA carried a unique molecular identifier that allowed TCR cDNA molecules to be counted accurately. Specific primers in the conserved constant-segment region were used to synthesize first-strand cDNA for TCR alpha and beta chains. To control for contamination, each cDNA library was double barcoded with a SMART-Mk sample barcode plus Illumina barcodes. TruSeq adapter sequences and Illumina sample barcodes were added in two successive PCR steps. TCR alpha and beta cDNA libraries were sequenced on the Illumina HiSeq platform with custom primers. In the source study's methods: MiGEC was used to process raw reads and extract unique molecular identifiers, and MiXCR was used to find CDR3 positions. Recombination models were inferred per individual with the repgenHMM and IGoR tools using an EM algorithm. Shared clonotypes were analyzed with the tcR package in R, and sharing was normalized by the product of cloneset sizes. To study raw recombination without the effects of thymic and clonal selection, out-of-frame nonproductive sequences were analyzed. Through fastp at Q25 and MiXCR, TCRdb rebuilt clones from the public reads, retaining in-frame beta chains. Each CDR3 protein appears once, grouped with its most common genes and DNA. TCRdb assigned the V and J calls; the authors' analysis was not used. The sample table lists some 270,000 distinct CDR3 sequences, about 8.9% of them with a count of one. The ten top clones hold less than 4% of the sample.

Every donor was a healthy Caucasian. Three pairs of female monozygotic twins, all aged roughly 18 to 30 years, were included in the twin cohort. Positive isolation kits from Invitrogen were used to isolate the CD4+ and CD8+ T cell populations. The junction carries 15 bases between V and J, which are trimmed by 3 bases and 9 bases respectively. From a lookup of the germline V gene, CDR1 and CDR2 are MGHDK and SYGVNS. The CDR3 contains 14 residues, cysteine and phenylalanine counted. The only DNA kept is the CDR3, 42 bases in frame from the first base. The same data also went into a second study, on yellow fever vaccine responses in identical twins. The second study reports: The authors reported that the T cell response to vaccination in identical twins appeared partly convergent and partly personalized. In the study, vaccine-responding T cell clones were precisely tracked in identical twins.

The clonotype originates from a woman aged 18-29 years in good health. Material: CD8+ T cells sorted from blood. The chain is assembled from TRBV25-1 and TRBJ2-1; a tentative D call is TRBD2 (6 bases match). The sequenced DNA is TGTGCCAGCAGTGATCCTCGGCGGGACGTTGAGCAGTTCTTC. This translates into CASSDPRRDVEQFF.